This T cell receptor beta chain was recovered during a study of T-cell memory formation after mild COVID-19. The wider study: Across donors, TCR clusters were largely donor specific. Study-level findings and limits: Clones shrinking between day 15 and 85 showed a balanced CD4/CD8 split, and those that grew later tilted toward CD4+.

TCR alpha and TCR beta cDNA libraries carrying sample barcodes and UMIs were produced by 5'RACE using constant-segment primers. Each CDR3 protein is one row after TCRdb ran MiXCR on the 5' RACE reads. Of nearly 40,000 distinct CDR3 sequences in the sample, about 6% were seen once. The sample holds many counts of this clonotype. Its antigen is unknown. Germline-derived CDR1 and CDR2 are SGHRS and YFSETQ. This CDR3 comprises 15 residues. With V trimmed by 3 bases and J by 7 bases, 9 bases remained unmatched. Sequenced sample: PBMCs or a T cell subset sorted from them (not recorded which). The chain combines TRBV5-1 with TRBJ2-1; TRBD1 matches at 8 bases. This receptor was identified in an adult who had mild COVID-19 (a few samples of this study predate the infection). Cell type and time point are not known. The CDR3 is CASSSMGQDLNEQFF. The CDR3 region has the DNA TGCGCCAGCAGCTCGATGGGACAGGACTTGAATGAGCAGTTCTTC.